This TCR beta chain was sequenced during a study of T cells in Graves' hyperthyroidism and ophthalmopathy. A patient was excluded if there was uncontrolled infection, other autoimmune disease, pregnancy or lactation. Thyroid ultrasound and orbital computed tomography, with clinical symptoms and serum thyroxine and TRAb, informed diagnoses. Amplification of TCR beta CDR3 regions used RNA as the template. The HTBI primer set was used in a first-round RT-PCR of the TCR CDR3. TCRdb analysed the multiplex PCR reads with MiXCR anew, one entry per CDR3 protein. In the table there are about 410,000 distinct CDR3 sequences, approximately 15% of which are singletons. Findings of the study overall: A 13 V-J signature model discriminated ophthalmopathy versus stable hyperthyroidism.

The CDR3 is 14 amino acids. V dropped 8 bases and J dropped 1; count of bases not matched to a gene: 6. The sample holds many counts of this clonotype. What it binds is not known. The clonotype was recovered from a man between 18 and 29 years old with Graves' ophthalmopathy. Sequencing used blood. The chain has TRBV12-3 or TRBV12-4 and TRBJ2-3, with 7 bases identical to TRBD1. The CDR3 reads CASGTVLGTDTQYF. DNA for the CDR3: TGTGCCAGCGGGACAGTCCTTGGCACAGATACGCAGTATTTT.